This TCR beta chain was sequenced for a study of CD8 T cells in ankylosing spondylitis. Germline V gene sequence: CDR1 SGHTA, CDR2 FQGNSA. The CDR3 is made up of 16 amino acids. Unmatched junction bases numbered 15, after V lost 3 bases and J lost 7 bases. Study-wide findings and caveats: For ankylosing spondylitis blood, a TCR beta motif of 7 to 9 highly homologous variants appeared characteristic.

This clonotype has ten or more counts. Its specificity is unknown. Using its own MiXCR run on the 5' RACE reads, TCRdb lists one record per CDR3 protein. The table has approximately 520,000 distinct CDR3 sequences, less than 6% seen once. Material: blood, either unsorted or a sorted T cell fraction (not recorded which). This chain connects TRBV7-2 to TRBJ2-7; 7 nucleotides agree with TRBD2. This TCR was recovered from a male donor with ankylosing spondylitis. CDR3 residues: CASSLESGLVFPEQYF. The CDR3 nucleotides are TGTGCCAGCAGCTTGGAGTCCGGACTAGTTTTCCCAGAGCAGTACTTC.